This is a list of T cell receptor beta chains from one sample in a study of blood T cell repertoires in COVID-19. TCRdb's table, derived via immunoSEQ multiplex PCR, lists solely in-frame clones and lacks some. Found here are a few hundred thousand clones, 75% to 90% of them singletons; the top ten hold 3% to 4%. Sequencing was done on a sample of peripheral blood. Receptors were obtained from a woman aged 18-30 years with acute or convalescent COVID-19. CDR3s include the opening cysteine and the closing phenylalanine or tryptophan. The D gene is left open where the match is weak. Expanded clones get a size class; other rows say once, few or many, or leave the size out.

v_gene	abundance	d_gene	j_gene	CDR3aa	CDR3nt
TRBV27	.	.	TRBJ1-2	CASWQGNYGYTF	TGTGCCAGCTGGCAGGGGAACTATGGCTACACCTTC
TRBV19	.	.	TRBJ1-2	CASSIDLRQGGYGYTF	TGTGCCAGTAGTATAGACCTCCGGCAAGGGGGTTATGGCTACACCTTC
TRBV2	.	TRBD1	TRBJ2-1	CASTPRTGVTNNEQFF	TGTGCCAGCACCCCAAGGACAGGGGTAACCAACAATGAGCAGTTCTTC
TRBV12-5	.	.	TRBJ2-1	CASGSPWPFPYNEQFF	TGTGCTAGTGGTTCCCCCTGGCCTTTCCCGTACAATGAGCAGTTCTTC
TRBV4-1	.	.	TRBJ1-5	CASSQDPGFQPQHF	TGCGCCAGCAGCCAAGATCCCGGTTTTCAGCCCCAGCATTTT
TRBV4-1	.	.	TRBJ1-5	CASSLEQGWHQPQHF	TGCGCCAGCAGCCTAGAACAGGGATGGCATCAGCCCCAGCATTTT
TRBV6-4	.	TRBD1	TRBJ2-2	CASQRQGRDGELFF	TGTGCCAGCCAACGACAGGGCCGGGACGGGGAGCTGTTTTTT
TRBV6-5	.	TRBD1	TRBJ2-2	CASSSPGQDTGELFF	TGTGCCAGCAGTTCCCCGGGACAGGACACCGGGGAGCTGTTTTTT
TRBV5-5	.	TRBD1	TRBJ2-7	CASSPGQGPSYEQYF	TGTGCCAGCAGCCCAGGACAGGGCCCCTCCTACGAGCAGTACTTC
TRBV20-1	once	.	TRBJ2-5	CSASGRGLQETQYF	TGCAGTGCTAGTGGGCGGGGGCTCCAAGAGACCCAGTACTTC
TRBV30	many	.	TRBJ1-3	CAWMAVKTIYF	TGTGCCTGGATGGCGGTGAAGACCATATATTTT
TRBV11-2	.	TRBD1	TRBJ1-1	CASSRGVRTGSDIEAFF	TGTGCCAGCAGCCGCGGTGTAAGGACAGGGAGCGATATTGAAGCTTTCTTT
TRBV3-1/TRBV3-2	.	TRBD1	TRBJ1-1	CASSSTGETEAFF	TGTGCCAGCAGCTCCACAGGGGAAACTGAAGCTTTCTTT
TRBV10-3	.	.	TRBJ2-7	CAVAGSYEQYF	TGTGCCGTCGCAGGGTCCTACGAGCAGTACTTC
TRBV28	.	.	TRBJ1-5	CASSKPGASNQPQHF	TGTGCCAGCAGTAAACCAGGGGCGAGCAATCAGCCCCAGCATTTT
TRBV9	.	TRBD2	TRBJ2-3	CASSVALAGTDTQYF	TGTGCCAGCAGCGTAGCTCTAGCGGGCACAGATACGCAGTATTTT
TRBV6-1	.	TRBD1	TRBJ2-7	CASSEWGQLYEQYF	TGTGCCAGCAGTGAGTGGGGACAGCTTTACGAGCAGTACTTC
TRBV28	once	TRBD2	TRBJ2-7	CASSGLSGSISYEQYF	TGTGCCAGCAGCGGCCTCAGCGGGAGTATCTCCTACGAGCAGTACTTC
TRBV18	.	.	TRBJ1-2	CASSPPSDRRYGYTF	TGTGCCAGCTCACCACCGTCAGACAGGCGGTATGGCTACACCTTC
TRBV7-9	.	.	TRBJ1-1	CASSLLNTEAFF	TGTGCCAGCAGCCTCCTGAACACTGAAGCTTTCTTT
TRBV7-2	.	TRBD2	TRBJ2-7	CASRPTSGNPYEQYF	TGTGCCAGCAGACCGACTAGCGGTAACCCCTACGAGCAGTACTTC
TRBV3-1/TRBV3-2	.	.	TRBJ2-2	CASSQAPGHSNTGELFF	TGTGCCAGCAGCCAAGCCCCGGGACACTCGAACACCGGGGAGCTGTTTTTT
TRBV11-2	.	.	TRBJ1-1	CASSRTGMVTEAFF	TGTGCCAGCAGCCGTACAGGGATGGTCACTGAAGCTTTCTTT
TRBV7-8	.	.	TRBJ2-2	CASSGWTGRVTGELFF	TGTGCCAGCAGCGGATGGACAGGGAGGGTCACCGGGGAGCTGTTTTTT
TRBV4-1	few	.	TRBJ1-6	CASSQDQTDSYNSPLHF	TGCGCCAGCAGCCAAGATCAGACAGACTCCTATAATTCACCCCTCCACTTT
TRBV15	.	.	TRBJ2-5	CATSRGQEQETQYF	TGTGCCACCAGCAGAGGACAGGAGCAAGAGACCCAGTACTTC
TRBV3-1/TRBV3-2	.	.	TRBJ1-2	CASSQDRRVPYGYTF	TGTGCCAGCAGCCAAGATCGGAGGGTACCCTATGGCTACACCTTC
TRBV4-2	.	TRBD2	TRBJ2-1	CASSQDLLAGGQYNEQFF	TGTGCCAGCAGCCAGGACCTACTAGCGGGGGGCCAATACAATGAGCAGTTCTTC
TRBV6-4	.	.	TRBJ2-2	CASSDSDRTDTGELFF	TGTGCCAGCAGTGACAGTGACAGGACGGACACCGGGGAGCTGTTTTTT
TRBV7-9	once	.	TRBJ2-2	CASSAESNTGELFF	TGTGCCAGCAGCGCGGAGTCGAACACCGGGGAGCTGTTTTTT
TRBV24-1	.	TRBD2	TRBJ2-1	CATSDGGRPNEQFF	TGTGCCACCAGTGATGGCGGGAGACCCAATGAGCAGTTCTTC
TRBV18	.	.	TRBJ1-2	CASSPDSGGLYGYTF	TGTGCCAGCTCACCAGATTCTGGGGGACTCTATGGCTACACCTTC
TRBV5-1	.	TRBD1	TRBJ1-1	CASSPGDRASPTEAFF	TGCGCCAGCAGCCCGGGGGACAGGGCTTCCCCGACTGAAGCTTTCTTT
TRBV2	.	.	TRBJ2-1	CASSETRGASYNEQFF	TGTGCCAGCAGTGAAACCCGGGGGGCTTCCTACAATGAGCAGTTCTTC
TRBV29-1	once	.	TRBJ2-1	CSVLISSYNEQFF	TGCAGCGTTCTCATTAGCTCCTACAATGAGCAGTTCTTC
TRBV9	few	.	TRBJ1-1	CASSPEGAADTEAFF	TGTGCCAGCAGCCCCGAAGGGGCGGCGGACACTGAAGCTTTCTTT
TRBV5-6	.	.	TRBJ2-1	CASSLLRDSYNEQFF	TGTGCCAGCAGCTTGTTGCGGGACTCCTACAATGAGCAGTTCTTC
TRBV28	few	TRBD1	TRBJ2-2	CASSFPSTGPNTGELFF	TGTGCCAGCAGTTTCCCGTCGACAGGGCCGAACACCGGGGAGCTGTTTTTT
TRBV30	.	TRBD1	TRBJ2-7	CAWGWTGGSYEQYF	TGTGCCTGGGGGTGGACAGGGGGAAGCTACGAGCAGTACTTC
TRBV6-4	many	TRBD2	TRBJ2-1	CASSELAGSYNEQFF	TGTGCCAGCAGTGAACTAGCGGGCTCCTACAATGAGCAGTTCTTC
TRBV4-1	.	TRBD2	TRBJ2-1	CASSQDRGGSDNEQFF	TGCGCCAGCAGCCAAGATCGGGGAGGGTCCGACAATGAGCAGTTCTTC
TRBV14	.	.	TRBJ2-5	CASSQVGAGTSGAQYF	TGTGCCAGCAGCCAAGTCGGGGCAGGGACGTCGGGGGCCCAGTACTTC
TRBV5-6	.	.	TRBJ2-2	CASSAEGGITGELFF	TGTGCCAGCAGCGCGGAGGGGGGGATCACCGGGGAGCTGTTTTTT
TRBV30	.	TRBD1	TRBJ1-2	CAWSAVGQTYGYTF	TGTGCCTGGAGCGCAGTGGGACAGACCTATGGCTACACCTTC
TRBV5-5	.	.	TRBJ1-4	CASSYTNRQGEKLFF	TGTGCCAGCAGCTATACGAACCGTCAGGGCGAAAAACTGTTTTTT
TRBV6-6	.	.	TRBJ1-1	CASSLFPENTEAFF	TGTGCCAGCAGTCTTTTCCCAGAGAACACTGAAGCTTTCTTT